These 22 T cell receptor beta chains came from one sample sequenced in a study of response to subunit inactivated influenza vaccine. Using its own MiXCR run on the RT-PCR reads, TCRdb lists one record per CDR3 protein. The data show 450,000 to 700,000 distinct CDR3 sequences, approximately 14% seen once. The source material was PBMCs from blood, sampled 11 to 12 days after vaccination. These receptors were collected from a middle-aged man who received an inactivated influenza vaccine.

This clonotype was detected many times. V is TRBV7-8 and J is TRBJ2-1, with a tentative D call TRBD1 (6 bases). The CDR3 runs to 18 residues. V dropped 1 base and J dropped 0 bases, with 16 bases sitting between them. Germline V gives CDR1 SGHVS, CDR2 FQNEAQ. As DNA, the CDR3 is TGTGCCAGCAGCTTAGTTTGGGGGCGCGTGAGCTCCTACAATGAGCAGTTCTTC. As protein: CASSLVWGRVSSYNEQFF.

The chain recombines TRBV7-2 with TRBJ2-5, with D unresolved. V was cut by 1 base and J by 2 bases, with 8 bases left in between. CDR1 and CDR2 (germline): SGHTA, FQGNSA. This CDR3 is built from 14 residues. CDR3 residues: CASSLDRAQETQYF. The CDR3, as DNA: TGTGCCAGCAGCTTAGATAGGGCGCAAGAGACCCAGTACTTC.

The V gene is TRBV20-1, the J gene TRBJ2-1; no reliable D call. From germline, CDR1 is DFQATT and CDR2 SNEGSKA (reference sequence). This CDR3 has 11 residues. Trimming shortened V by 3 bases and J by 6 bases, and 6 bases separated the two germline ends. In DNA form, the CDR3 reads TGCAGTGCTAGCCAAACCAATGAGCAGTTCTTC. It yields the protein CSASQTNEQFF.

This clonotype has just a few counts. V is TRBV9 and J is TRBJ2-6; a possible D gene is TRBD1 (5 bases). The V end was cut by 5 bases, the J end by 0 bases, with 9 bases between. Germline V CDR1 and CDR2: SGDLS, YYNGEE. The CDR3 contains 15 residues. DNA of the CDR3: TGTGCCAGCAGACCAGGGCTCTCTGGGGCCAACGTCCTGACTTTC. Its protein product is CASRPGLSGANVLTF.

This clonotype came up a few times. The chain recombines TRBV6-2 or TRBV6-3 with TRBJ2-7, with TRBD1 identical over 10 bases. The CDR3 loop spans 17 amino acids. Germline CDR1 and CDR2: MNHEY and SVGEGT. Unmatched junction bases numbered 14, after V lost 5 bases and J lost 4 bases. CDR3 sequence (DNA): TGTGCCAGCAGTCGACTCATACCGGGACAGGGGAAGTACGAGCAGTACTTC. This sequence encodes CASSRLIPGQGKYEQYF.

V gene TRBV6-5 combines with J gene TRBJ1-6; D remains unclear. The CDR3 sequence is 15 residues long. Trimming left V 0 bases short and J 13 bases short, with 16 bases between. CDR1 and CDR2 from the germline V gene are MNHEY and SVGAGI. The CDR3 loop reads CASSYSESLSSPLHF. The CDR3 region has the DNA TGTGCCAGCAGTTACTCCGAGAGCTTGAGTAGCCCCCTCCACTTT.

This clonotype has only one observation. The chain has TRBV4-2 and TRBJ2-3, with 15 bases aligning to TRBD2. This CDR3 region has 18 residues. The trim removed 2 bases at V and 6 bases at J, leaving 9 bases unmatched. CDR1 and CDR2 from the germline V gene are LGHNA and YNFKEQ. The CDR3: CASSQTTGLAGGKDTQYF. For the CDR3, the DNA is TGTGCCAGCAGCCAAACAACCGGACTAGCGGGAGGGAAGGATACGCAGTATTTT.

This clonotype has at least ten counts. J is TRBJ2-1 and V is TRBV29-1; 10 positions agree with TRBD2. Per the germline V gene, CDR1 is SQVTM and CDR2 is ANQGSEA. Trimming cost V 6 bases and J 5 bases; bases outside gene matches: 7. The CDR3 spans 14 residues. Here the CDR3 reads CSVAGTSANNEQFF. The CDR3 DNA sequence: TGCAGCGTAGCAGGGACTAGCGCTAACAATGAGCAGTTCTTC.

V usage is TRBV19 and J usage is TRBJ2-1; D gene uncertain. CDR1 is LNHDA, CDR2 SQIVND, per germline (reference sequence). The length of the CDR3 is 16 residues. V lost 0 bases, J lost 6 bases, and 15 bases lay in between. The chain's CDR3 is CASSIEGLGYGNEQFF. CDR3 coding DNA: TGTGCCAGTAGTATAGAGGGTCTAGGGTACGGCAATGAGCAGTTCTTC.

The chain recombines TRBV27 with TRBJ2-2, with D tentatively TRBD1 (6 bases). The CDR3 extends over 14 amino acids. The germline V gene encodes CDR1 MNHEY and CDR2 SMNVEV (reference sequence). Trimming removed 6 bases at V and 2 bases at J, with 10 bases between. CDR3 in DNA: TGTGCCAGCAGACAGGGATTCAACACCGGGGAGCTGTTTTTT. Protein sequence: CASRQGFNTGELFF.

This chain joins TRBV5-6 and TRBJ1-1; D not resolved. This CDR3 has 13 amino acids. V dropped 5 bases and J dropped 6 bases, with 14 bases sitting between them. Per germline, CDR1 SGHDT and CDR2 YYEEEE. This CDR3 reads CASSSIWGSEAFF. In DNA form, the CDR3 reads TGTGCCAGCAGTTCGATCTGGGGTTCTGAAGCTTTCTTT.

The chain joins TRBV29-1 to TRBJ2-3; D call uncertain. The CDR3 contains 14 residues. Trimming stripped 7 bases from V and 2 bases from J, with 16 bases between. CDR1 is SQVTM, CDR2 ANQGSEA, per germline. The CDR3 spells CSATGDPNTDTQYF. CDR3 in DNA: TGCAGCGCTACTGGGGATCCTAACACAGATACGCAGTATTTT.

This clonotype occurred a few times. V usage is TRBV25-1 and J usage is TRBJ1-4; the match to TRBD1 covers 9 bases. The ends lost 3 bases at V and 5 bases at J; junction bases unmatched: 1. Germline lookup yields CDR1 MGHDK and CDR2 SYGVNS. The CDR3 is 14 amino acids. CDR3 sequence: CASSETGGNEKLFF. Here the CDR3 DNA reads TGTGCCAGCAGTGAGACAGGGGGGAATGAAAAACTGTTTTTT.

A single count supports this clonotype. V and J are TRBV9 and TRBJ1-4; D remains ambiguous. This CDR3 region has 15 residues. Trimming removed 3 bases at V and 0 bases at J, with 9 bases between. Germline V lookup: CDR1 SGDLS, CDR2 YYNGEE. CDR3 in amino acids: CASSAGIATNEKLFF. CDR3 DNA: TGTGCCAGCAGCGCCGGGATTGCAACTAATGAAAAACTGTTTTTT.

The V gene is TRBV10-2, the J gene TRBJ2-7, with D hard to call. CDR3 length equals 13 residues. Per germline, CDR1 WSHSY and CDR2 SAAADI. Deletions cut 3 bases from V and 5 bases from J, with 11 bases between. For the CDR3, the DNA is TGCGCCAGCAGTGACGGCCCGGGTCACGAGCAGTACTTC. Protein product: CASSDGPGHEQYF.

V usage is TRBV6-1 and J usage is TRBJ2-4; tentatively, D is TRBD1 or TRBD2 (7 bases each). Deletions cut 3 bases from V and 6 bases from J, with 12 bases between. The length of the CDR3 is 14 residues. CDR1 is MNHNS and CDR2 is SASEGT in the germline V gene. The CDR3 reads CASSDRGGGNIQYF. The CDR3 nucleotides read TGTGCCAGCAGTGACAGGGGGGGTGGAAACATTCAGTACTTC.

This clonotype was counted only a few times. V gene TRBV5-1 combines with J gene TRBJ1-2, with TRBD1 as a possible D gene (6 bases). Trimming removed 4 bases at V and 4 bases at J, with 14 bases between. There are 14 residues in the CDR3. Looked up from germline, CDR1 is SGHRS and CDR2 is YFSETQ. CDR3: CASSPGRGGYGYTF. The CDR3 bases are TGCGCCAGCAGCCCGGGCCGAGGGGGCTATGGCTACACCTTC.

This clonotype occurred a few times. The chain has TRBV20-1 and TRBJ2-1, with D unresolved. V shed 0 bases and J shed 8 bases, with 11 bases lying between them. Per germline, CDR1 DFQATT and CDR2 SNEGSKA (reference sequence). CDR3 length equals 13 residues. The CDR3 sequence is CSAREDEGHEQFF. CDR3 in DNA: TGCAGTGCTAGAGAGGACGAAGGGCATGAGCAGTTCTTC.

This clonotype was observed many times. The chain couples TRBV29-1 to TRBJ2-7; D is undetermined. V lost 4 bases to trimming and J lost 0 bases, with 10 bases between them. Germline V CDR1 and CDR2: SQVTM, ANQGSEA. This CDR3 is 13 amino acids long. CDR3 region: CSVADRPSYEQYF. The CDR3 DNA follows: TGCAGCGTTGCAGACCGGCCCTCCTACGAGCAGTACTTC.

This chain links TRBV7-2 with TRBJ2-7, with D possibly matching TRBD2 (5 bases). CDR3 size: 14 residues. V was trimmed by 6 bases and J by 2 bases, leaving 14 bases between them. CDR1 is SGHTA and CDR2 is FQGNSA in the germline V gene. The CDR3 loop reads CASSRGYKAYEQYF. CDR3 coding DNA: TGTGCCAGCAGTCGGGGATATAAAGCCTACGAGCAGTACTTC.

J is TRBJ2-1 and V is TRBV21-1; TRBD2 reflects the table's D call only, with no check against the DNA. TRBV21-1 represents a pseudogene. The CDR3 loop spans 10 amino acids. The CDR3 protein is CASSRDYRFF. Here the CDR3 DNA reads TGTGCCAGCAGTCGGGACTATAGGTTCTTC.

Only a few counts were recorded for this clonotype. The CDR3 protein is CASSQDRSEGVGETQYF. CDR3 DNA sequence: TGCGCCAGCAGCCAAGATAGAAGCGAGGGGGTTGGGGAGACCCAGTACTTC. The V call is TRBV4-1, the J call TRBJ2-5, with D perhaps TRBD1 (6 bases). This CDR3 is built from 17 residues. Germline loops: CDR1 MGHRA, CDR2 YSYEKL. V was cut by 0 bases and J by 5 bases, with 19 bases left in between.